The next 27 T cell receptor beta chains were all read from a single sample in a study of shared clonotypes between healthy human individuals. Terminally differentiated effector memory CD45RA+ cells were excluded by CCR7 positive selection of CD45RO-negative cells. The assay was immunoSEQ multiplex PCR, and TCRdb's table has in-frame clones only and misses some. The sample carries roughly 2,000,000 clones, 85% to 95% recorded once. Input material: naive CD8+ T cells from PBMCs. The receptors stem from a man aged 18 to 30 in good health. Some clones in this sample may be carry-over from other donors' samples.

The V call is TRBV7-2, the J call TRBJ1-1; D is ambiguous. The CDR3 runs to 15 residues. CDR1 and CDR2 (germline): SGHTA, FQGNSA. V was pared by 1 base and J by 11 bases, with 20 bases between. The CDR3 nucleotides read TGTGCCAGCAGCTTAGGATTTAGTTTTTTGGATGGGGCTTTCTTT. Residues: CASSLGFSFLDGAFF.

The chain joins TRBV19 to TRBJ2-7; 8 bases match TRBD1. The length of the CDR3 is 15 residues. From germline, CDR1 is LNHDA and CDR2 SQIVND (reference sequence). J gave up 1 base and V 5 bases, and 7 bases lay outside the gene matches. The CDR3 loop is CASSSKQGVSYEQYF. The CDR3 region has the DNA TGTGCCAGTAGTTCAAAACAGGGGGTATCCTACGAGCAGTACTTC.

In this sample, this clone turned up once. The V and J genes are TRBV11-2 and TRBJ2-3; 7 nucleotides align to TRBD2. J gave up 7 bases and V 7 bases, and 14 bases lay outside the gene matches. The CDR3 runs to 15 residues. In germline, CDR1 is SGHAT, CDR2 FQNNGV. CDR3 bases: TGTGCCAGCACCTCAGAGGGGAGGGCAGCGTATACGCAGTATTTT. Encoded protein: CASTSEGRAAYTQYF. The full variable domain, its missing parts supplied by reference TRBV11-2 and TRBJ2-3, is EAGVAQSPRYKIIEKRQSVAFWCNPISGHATLYWYQQILGQGPKLLIQFQNNGVVDDSQLPKDRFSAERLKGVDSTLKIQPAKLEDSAVYLCASTSEGRAAYTQYFGPGTRLTVL.

This chain joins TRBV13 and TRBJ2-6, with D perhaps matching TRBD2 (6 bases). Looked up from germline, CDR1 is PRHDT and CDR2 is FYEKMQ (reference sequence). Trimming pared 0 bases from V and 0 bases from J, leaving 12 bases between. The CDR3 is 18 residues long. The CDR3 protein is CASSLGLADTSGANVLTF. CDR3 nucleotide sequence: TGTGCCAGCAGCTTAGGACTAGCCGACACCTCTGGGGCCAACGTCCTGACTTTC.

With regard to this clone: This sample includes further DNA sequences coding for the same CDR3. This chain joins TRBV15 and TRBJ1-1; D is undetermined. This CDR3 is 12 amino acids long. From germline, CDR1 is LNHNV and CDR2 YYDKDF (reference sequence). Deletions cut 9 bases from V and 1 base from J, with 9 bases between. The CDR3 sequence: CATRRRNTEAFF. The CDR3 DNA reads TGTGCCACTCGCAGAAGGAACACTGAAGCTTTCTTT.

A single count supports this clone. This chain connects TRBV27 to TRBJ1-2; possibly TRBD1 for D (5 bases). V was cut by 7 bases and J by 0 bases, with 15 bases left in between. This CDR3 contains 15 residues. In germline, CDR1 is MNHEY, CDR2 SMNVEV (reference sequence). CDR3 sequence reads: CASTGRRGANYGYTF. The CDR3 nucleotides read TGTGCCAGCACGGGAAGGAGGGGCGCTAACTATGGCTACACCTTC.

The chain employs TRBV11-2 and TRBJ2-7, with D unclear. The CDR3 sequence is 17 residues long. With 2 bases removed from V and 2 bases from J, the gap between germline ends came to 19 bases. Germline values: CDR1 SGHAT, CDR2 FQNNGV. As DNA, the CDR3 is TGTGCCAGCAGCTTACCACCGTTTAAGGGTGATCCCTACGAGCAGTACTTC. Its protein product is CASSLPPFKGDPYEQYF.

The J gene is TRBJ1-5, the V gene TRBV27, with D possibly being TRBD1 (5 bases). Trimming stripped 5 bases from V and 0 bases from J, with 14 bases between. Germline V CDR1 and CDR2: MNHEY, SMNVEV (reference sequence). CDR3 length equals 16 residues. CDR3 DNA sequence: TGTGCCAGCAGTCCCCGGGACGCCTATAGCAATCAGCCCCAGCATTTT. Translated, it gives CASSPRDAYSNQPQHF.

The chain combines TRBV18 with TRBJ2-1; D is possibly TRBD1 or TRBD2 (5 bases each). Between the trimmed V and J ends, which lost 0 bases and 4 bases, there was a span of 13 bases. Germline assignment: CDR1 KGHSH and CDR2 LQKENI. The CDR3 is made up of 16 amino acids. This chain's CDR3 is CASSPPGELVYNEQFF. The CDR3 bases are TGTGCCAGCTCACCACCGGGGGAGTTAGTGTACAATGAGCAGTTCTTC.

V gene TRBV5-1 combines with J gene TRBJ2-1, with 8 bases matching TRBD2. V was pared by 2 bases and J by 6 bases, with 1 base of the junction left unmatched. The CDR3 is 13 residues long. Germline-derived CDR1 and CDR2 are SGHRS and YFSETQ. The DNA for the CDR3 is TGCGCCAGCAGCTTAGGGACTAGCAATGAGCAGTTCTTC. The encoded protein is CASSLGTSNEQFF.

The chain links TRBV2 to TRBJ2-2; D is undetermined. Trimming removed 6 bases from V and 3 bases from J, with 17 bases in between. The CDR3 runs 16 residues. Germline lookup yields CDR1 SNHLY and CDR2 FYNNEI. CDR3 protein: CASRVRPGVDTGELFF. In DNA, the CDR3 is TGTGCCAGCAGGGTCCGGCCTGGGGTGGACACCGGGGAGCTGTTTTTT.

CDR3 sequence reads: CASSQETDRSNSPLHF. The CDR3 bases are TGCGCCAGCAGCCAAGAAACGGACAGATCCAATTCACCCCTCCACTTT. This rearrangement joins TRBV4-3 to TRBJ1-6; TRBD1 might be the D (6 bases). This CDR3 contains 16 residues. Trimming cost V 0 bases and J 7 bases, with 13 bases left between them. Germline V gene lookup returns CDR1 LGHNA and CDR2 YSLEER.

Of note for this clone: Other DNA sequences from this sample encode an identical CDR3 as well. The chain has TRBV28 and TRBJ2-7; D is possibly TRBD1 (6 bases). Trimming removed 2 bases from V and 1 base from J, with 9 bases in between. This CDR3 is built from 14 residues. Germline lookup yields CDR1 MDHEN and CDR2 SYDVKM. The CDR3 protein is CASSLGTGSYEQYF. Here the CDR3 DNA reads TGTGCCAGCAGTTTAGGAACAGGGTCCTACGAGCAGTACTTC.

The chain recombines TRBV19 with TRBJ2-7, with TRBD1 matching over 9 bases. The trim removed 7 bases at V and 6 bases at J, leaving 13 bases unmatched. Germline V gene sequence: CDR1 LNHDA, CDR2 SQIVND (reference sequence). The CDR3 consists of 15 residues. CDR3 in amino acids: CASTDPGTGYAEQYF. As DNA, the CDR3 is TGTGCCAGTACGGACCCCGGGACAGGGTATGCCGAGCAGTACTTC.

In this sample, this clone turned up a few times. The chain joins TRBV19 to TRBJ1-5, with a weak D call TRBD1 (6 bases). CDR3 size: 16 residues. Germline V gene lookup returns CDR1 LNHDA and CDR2 SQIVND (reference sequence). The ends were cut back, 6 bases at V and 5 bases at J, with 20 bases in the middle. CDR3 nucleotides: TGTGCCAGTAGGCCCGGAGGGGGGGAAAGTTATCAGCCCCAGCATTTT. Its translation: CASRPGGGESYQPQHF. The variable domain in full, with the rest retrieved from reference TRBV19 and TRBJ1-5, is DGGITQSPKYLFRKEGQNVTLSCEQNLNHDAMYWYRQDPGQGLRLIYYSQIVNDFQKGDIAEGYSVSREKKESFPLTVTSAQKNPTAFYLCASRPGGGESYQPQHFGDGTRLSIL.

The CDR3 here is CATSRKTPALSLTGNTIYF. For the CDR3, the DNA is TGTGCCACCAGCAGGAAGACACCTGCTCTTTCTTTAACTGGAAACACCATATATTTT. J is TRBJ1-3 and V is TRBV15, with unresolved D. Germline-derived CDR1 and CDR2 are LNHNV and YYDKDF (reference sequence). This CDR3 is 19 amino acids long. With 3 bases removed from V and 2 bases from J, the gap between germline ends came to 23 bases.

The genes are TRBV28 and TRBJ2-7, with D tentatively TRBD2 (5 bases). Germline CDR1 and CDR2: MDHEN and SYDVKM. The V gene lost 2 bases and the J gene lost 3 bases, with 14 bases spanning the gap. The CDR3 is 15 residues long. DNA for the CDR3: TGTGCCAGCAGTTTAACCAGCGAGGACTTCTACGAGCAGTACTTC. It specifies CASSLTSEDFYEQYF.

This chain joins TRBV27 and TRBJ2-7; D possibly corresponds to TRBD2 (5 bases). This CDR3 contains 14 residues. Per germline, CDR1 MNHEY and CDR2 SMNVEV (reference sequence). Trimming shortened V by 4 bases and J by 0 bases, and 10 bases separated the two germline ends. CDR3 DNA sequence: TGTGCCAGCAGTTATTTTGGGAGCTCCTACGAGCAGTACTTC. This sequence encodes CASSYFGSSYEQYF.

This clone was recorded once. V is TRBV21-1 and J is TRBJ2-7; the table calls TRBD2, which could not be checked here. TRBV21-1 has pseudogene status. The CDR3 covers 14 residues. The CDR3 region is CASSKGAGAGEQYF. The CDR3 bases are TGTGCCAGCAGCAAAGGGGCGGGGGCTGGCGAGCAGTACTTC.

The chain recombines TRBV4-2 with TRBJ2-1; 12 positions agree with TRBD2. Germline V CDR1 and CDR2: LGHNA, YNFKEQ. The CDR3 has 17 amino acids. V lost 0 bases to trimming and J lost 7 bases; unmatched junction nucleotides: 7. CDR3 amino acids: CASSQDASGRGDNEQFF. CDR3 coding DNA: TGTGCCAGCAGCCAAGATGCTAGCGGGAGGGGAGATAATGAGCAGTTCTTC.

The J gene is TRBJ2-1, the V gene TRBV6-1; TRBD2 matches at 11 bases. The CDR3 totals 15 residues. Germline V CDR1 and CDR2: MNHNS, SASEGT. V was clipped by 6 bases and J by 7 bases; unmatched bases: 8. CDR3 amino acids: CASRVLAGGPNEQFF. CDR3 DNA: TGTGCCAGCAGAGTTTTAGCGGGAGGGCCTAATGAGCAGTTCTTC.

This rearrangement joins TRBV13 to TRBJ2-3; 14 nucleotides align to TRBD2. The J segment lost 5 bases and the V segment lost 5 bases, leaving 6 bases of the junction unmatched. CDR1 PRHDT and CDR2 FYEKMQ come from the germline V gene (reference sequence). The CDR3 totals 16 residues. The CDR3 coding sequence is TGTGCCAGCAGCCCGGGACTAGCGGGAGTTGGAGATACGCAGTATTTT. Its protein is CASSPGLAGVGDTQYF.

The V call is TRBV4-1, the J call TRBJ2-3; D uncertain. Trimming removed 0 bases from V and 3 bases from J, with 4 bases in between. The CDR3 extends over 13 amino acids. The germline CDR1 and CDR2 sequences are MGHRA and YSYEKL. The CDR3 spells CASSQEWTDTQYF. The CDR3 nucleotides are TGCGCCAGCAGCCAAGAGTGGACAGATACGCAGTATTTT.

The chain couples TRBV7-2 to TRBJ2-7, with a tentative D call TRBD2 (7 bases). The ends were cut back, 5 bases at V and 3 bases at J, with 14 bases in the middle. This CDR3 is built from 14 residues. The V gene's germline CDR1 is SGHTA and CDR2 FQGNSA. CDR3 bases: TGTGCCAGCAGCCTCGTAGGGGGGGGCTACGAGCAGTACTTC. It codes for CASSLVGGGYEQYF.

The chain uses TRBV5-1 and TRBJ2-1; 12 bases are shared with TRBD2. The V and J ends lost 4 bases and 6 bases, in that order; junction bases with no gene match: 5. The CDR3 covers 15 residues. CDR1 SGHRS and CDR2 YFSETQ come from the germline V gene. The CDR3 region is CASSLGTSGSNEQFF. The CDR3 coding sequence is TGCGCCAGCAGCCTCGGGACTAGCGGGTCCAATGAGCAGTTCTTC.

This clone came up once. V and J are TRBV7-9 and TRBJ2-1, with D possibly being TRBD2 (5 bases). V was pared by 5 bases and J by 8 bases, with 13 bases between. The V gene's germline CDR1 is SEHNR and CDR2 FQNEAQ (reference sequence). The CDR3 runs to 13 residues. CDR3 nucleotide sequence: TGTGCCAGCAGCGGACTGATTGGCGATGAGCAGTTCTTC. This gives the protein CASSGLIGDEQFF.

The chain carries TRBV28 and TRBJ1-5, with TRBD1 identical over 10 bases. This CDR3 spans 14 amino acids. V was clipped by 5 bases and J by 9 bases; unmatched bases: 7. Germline values: CDR1 MDHEN, CDR2 SYDVKM. CDR3 sequence reads: CASSPGTGVAPQHF. The CDR3 DNA follows: TGTGCCAGCAGTCCGGGGACAGGGGTTGCGCCCCAGCATTTT.